This passage covers 14 T cell receptor beta chains from one sample sequenced in a study of CD8+ T cells in alopecia areata. After isolation, RNA underwent reverse transcription to generate cDNA as the sequencing template. Method: immunoSEQ multiplex PCR; TCRdb's copy keeps in-frame clones and lacks some. This sample has 200,000 to 250,000 clones; roughly 56% occur once, and the top ten carry 4.9%. The sequencing sample was made of CD8+ T cells sorted from blood. The origin of the receptors is a human donor in good health.

The rearrangement joins TRBV27 to TRBJ2-1, with 7 bases fitting TRBD2. J gave up 7 bases and V 3 bases, and 6 bases lay outside the gene matches. This CDR3 spans 14 amino acids. Germline CDR1 MNHEY, CDR2 SMNVEV (reference sequence). CDR3 DNA: TGTGCCAGCAGTTTTAGGGCTAGCGGAAATGAGCAGTTCTTC. This sequence encodes CASSFRASGNEQFF.

The chain links TRBV4-1 to TRBJ2-5; D unclear. In germline, CDR1 is MGHRA, CDR2 YSYEKL. Deletions cut 4 bases from V and 1 base from J, with 7 bases between. This CDR3 comprises 13 residues. CDR3 coding DNA: TGCGCCAGCAGCCCCCGGACCCAAGAGACCCAGTACTTC. Protein: CASSPRTQETQYF.

This rearrangement joins TRBV11-2 to TRBJ1-1; D call uncertain. Deletions cut 0 bases from V and 8 bases from J, with 10 bases between. The length of the CDR3 is 13 residues. Germline V gene lookup returns CDR1 SGHAT and CDR2 FQNNGV. The CDR3 nucleotides read TGTGCCAGCAGCTTAGAATCGGCCCTAGAAGCTTTCTTT. This sequence encodes CASSLESALEAFF.

The rearrangement joins TRBV7-9 to TRBJ1-2; D is undetermined. Trimming cost V 4 bases and J 4 bases, with 10 bases left between them. The CDR3 spans 13 residues. CDR1 and CDR2 (germline): SEHNR, FQNEAQ (reference sequence). CDR3 nucleotide sequence: TGTGCCAGCAGCTCGCCCGCAGTCTATGGCTACACCTTC. Protein sequence: CASSSPAVYGYTF.

The rearrangement uses TRBV4-1 and TRBJ1-1; D is unclear. The germline V and J ends were trimmed by 3 bases and 8 bases, with 16 bases remaining between them. CDR1 is MGHRA, CDR2 YSYEKL, per germline. There are 14 residues in the CDR3. Here the CDR3 reads CASSQTAGGREAFF. The CDR3 region has the DNA TGCGCCAGCAGCCAGACGGCGGGCGGCAGGGAAGCTTTCTTT.

This clone was seen once. The chain has TRBV2 and TRBJ2-3, with D maybe TRBD2 (5 bases). Trimming removed 6 bases at V and 0 bases at J, with 13 bases between. This CDR3 is 15 amino acids long. The V gene's germline CDR1 is SNHLY and CDR2 FYNNEI. CDR3 in amino acids: CASSPYPGSTDTQYF. The DNA for the CDR3 is TGTGCCAGCAGCCCGTACCCGGGGAGCACAGATACGCAGTATTTT. The variable domain in full, completed from reference TRBV2 and TRBJ2-3, reads EPEVTQTPSHQVTQMGQEVILRCVPISNHLYFYWYRQILGQKVEFLVSFYNNEISEKSEIFDDQFSVERPDGSNFTLKIRSTKLEDSAMYFCASSPYPGSTDTQYFGPGTRLTVL.

The chain recombines TRBV13 with TRBJ2-7; tentatively, D is TRBD1 (7 bases). The CDR3 length is 12 residues. Between the trimmed V and J ends, which lost 5 bases and 5 bases, there was a span of 10 bases. Germline V CDR1 and CDR2: PRHDT, FYEKMQ (reference sequence). This chain's CDR3 is CASSPGGNEQYF. For the CDR3, the DNA is TGTGCCAGCAGCCCAGGGGGGAACGAGCAGTACTTC.

A remark on this clone: A junction boundary mismatches the germline segment, possibly from a read error. The chain employs TRBV29-1 and TRBJ2-3; the match to TRBD2 covers 12 bases. The CDR3 is made up of 13 amino acids. Germline values: CDR1 SQVTM, CDR2 ANQGSEA. CDR3 loop: CSVEEETSGGPHF. DNA for the CDR3: TGCAGCGTTGAAGAGGAGACTAGCGGGGGCCCACATTTT.

V and J are TRBV6-5 and TRBJ2-1; 11 bases line up with TRBD2. Looked up from germline, CDR1 is MNHEY and CDR2 is SVGAGI. With V trimmed by 5 bases and J by 8 bases, 5 bases remained unmatched. The CDR3 contains 14 residues. CDR3: CASSLAGGPDEQFF. Written as DNA, the CDR3 is TGTGCCAGCAGTCTAGCGGGGGGTCCTGATGAGCAGTTCTTC.

The genes are TRBV5-1 and TRBJ2-5; no firm D call. V was pared by 2 bases and J by 9 bases, with 8 bases between. The CDR3 consists of 11 residues. CDR1 is SGHRS and CDR2 is YFSETQ in the germline V gene. CDR3 bases: TGCGCCAGCAGCTTTGGGGAAGCCCAGTACTTC. Translated, it gives CASSFGEAQYF.

Only a few counts were recorded for this clone. V gene TRBV6-5 combines with J gene TRBJ1-4; no clear D. The germline V and J ends were trimmed by 4 bases and 14 bases, with 14 bases remaining between them. The CDR3 is 12 amino acids. CDR1 and CDR2 (germline): MNHEY, SVGAGI. In DNA, the CDR3 is TGTGCCAGCAGTTCCCTCGGAAGGCGGCTGTTTTTT. Its translation is CASSSLGRRLFF.

The chain uses TRBV18 and TRBJ2-5; perhaps TRBD2 as D (5 bases). The CDR3 length is 15 residues. Germline V lookup: CDR1 KGHSH, CDR2 LQKENI. V was pared by 4 bases and J by 1 base, with 13 bases between. DNA for the CDR3: TGTGCCAGCTCACACCGGGATACAGTCCAAGAGACCCAGTACTTC. Encoded protein: CASSHRDTVQETQYF.

This sequence joins TRBV7-8 and TRBJ2-1, with D tentatively TRBD2 (6 bases). The germline V gene encodes CDR1 SGHVS and CDR2 FQNEAQ. CDR3 length: 12 residues. Trimming shortened V by 4 bases and J by 5 bases, and 6 bases separated the two germline ends. The CDR3 nucleotides are TGTGCCAGCAGCTGGGGGGACAATGAGCAGTTCTTC. Translating gives CASSWGDNEQFF. The variable domain in full, with the rest retrieved from reference TRBV7-8 and TRBJ2-1, is GAGVSQSPRYKVAKRGQDVALRCDPISGHVSLFWYQQALGQGPEFLTYFQNEAQLDKSGLPSDRFFAERPEGSVSTLKIQRTQQEDSAVYLCASSWGDNEQFFGPGTRLTVL.

This chain connects TRBV13 to TRBJ2-1; D is possibly TRBD1 or TRBD2 (5 bases each). V lost 2 bases, J lost 5 bases, and 10 bases lay in between. In germline, CDR1 is PRHDT, CDR2 FYEKMQ (reference sequence). The CDR3 is made up of 14 amino acids. This CDR3 is CASSLNGAHNEQFF. The CDR3 nucleotides are TGTGCCAGCAGCTTAAACGGGGCTCACAATGAGCAGTTCTTC. Drawing the rest from reference TRBV13 and TRBJ2-1, the complete variable domain is AAGVIQSPRHLIKEKRETATLKCYPIPRHDTVYWYQQGPGQDPQFLISFYEKMQSDKGSIPDRFSAQQFSDYHSELNMSSLELGDSALYFCASSLNGAHNEQFFGPGTRLTVL.